Listed here is a single T cell receptor beta chain. The data were obtained in a study of blood T cell repertoires in COVID-19. Across the whole study: Sites in the United States, Italy and Spain provided acute and convalescent COVID-19 samples. T cells, B-cell-depleted T cells, or PBMCs supplied cDNA or gDNA.

Deletions cut 0 bases from V and 6 bases from J, with 12 bases between. CDR1 is MNHEY, CDR2 SVGEGT, per germline. The CDR3 has 14 amino acids. In the source study's methods: Counts of nucleated cells, estimated from reference gene primer amplification, were obtained. The table came from immunoSEQ multiplex PCR; TCRdb's copy has only in-frame clones and leaves some out. Clone size and the V and J calls come from that table; the DNA yielded D and trimming. The table includes over 100,000 clones, 70% to 90% detected once. The chain couples TRBV6-2 or TRBV6-3 to TRBJ2-7; D may be TRBD2 (6 bases). Sequencing was performed on peripheral blood. The source of this sequence is a man aged 40-55 years with acute or convalescent COVID-19. The DNA of the CDR3 is TGTGCCAGCAGTTACTCGCGAGGCGGGGTCGAGCAGTACTTC. Translating it yields CASSYSRGGVEQYF.